This is a list of T cell receptor beta chains from one sample in a study of long-term antiretroviral therapy in people with HIV. The method was immunoSEQ multiplex PCR; TCRdb's version includes in-frame clones alone and lacks a portion of them. The sample has over 35,000 clones, 70% to 90% seen once. The material sequenced was unsorted PBMCs, taken just before starting antiretroviral therapy. The receptors here all came from a woman under 30 with HIV. The CDR3 runs from the conserved cysteine through the conserved F or W. D genes are given only for firm matches. Clone size is not always given. Where it is, it says once, few, many or a class for expanded clones.

j_call | v_call | clone_size | d_call | cdr3_nt | cdr3_aa
TRBJ1-2 | TRBV19 | . | TRBD1 | TGTGCCAGTAGTCGGGACAGAAACTATGGCTACACCTTC | CASSRDRNYGYTF
TRBJ2-5 | TRBV4-1 | once | . | TGCGCCAGCAGCCATCGTGAGGGGAAGCAGCGAGAGACCCAGTACTTC | CASSHREGKQRETQYF
TRBJ2-2 | TRBV5-1 | . | . | TGCGCCAGCAGCTTGGGGCACCACTCGAACACCGGGGAGCTGTTTTTT | CASSLGHHSNTGELFF
TRBJ2-1 | TRBV5-1 | . | . | TGCGCCAGCAGCCCCAGGGCCAATGAGCAGTTCTTC | CASSPRANEQFF
TRBJ1-5 | TRBV27 | . | . | TGTGCCAGCAGTTTATTCGGAGGTCAGCCCCAGCATTTT | CASSLFGGQPQHF
TRBJ1-4 | TRBV2 | . | . | TGTGCCAGCAGTGAGTCAGTTGCAACTAATGAAAAACTGTTTTTT | CASSESVATNEKLFF
TRBJ1-2 | TRBV6-6 | . | . | TGTGCCAGCAGTTACTCTCTTGGTAGGGACCGTGGCTACACCTTC | CASSYSLGRDRGYTF
TRBJ2-1 | TRBV6-5 | . | . | TGTGCCAGCAGTGCCTCGAGTTTGTACAATGAGCAGTTCTTC | CASSASSLYNEQFF
TRBJ2-7 | TRBV5-8 | . | . | TGTGCCACTTTCGTCTCCTACGAGCAGTACTTC | CATFVSYEQYF
TRBJ2-5 | TRBV4-2 | . | . | TGTGCCAGCAGCCCCAGAGGAGGGGAGGAGACCCAGTACTTC | CASSPRGGEETQYF
TRBJ1-2 | TRBV28 | . | . | TGTGCCAGCAATTCGCTGAATAACGGCTACACCTTC | CASNSLNNGYTF
TRBJ1-5 | TRBV5-4 | . | . | TGTGCCAGCAGCGACGGAAGGGGAGATCAGCCCCAGCATTTT | CASSDGRGDQPQHF
TRBJ2-7 | TRBV12-2 | . | . | TGTGCAAGTCGCACCGGGACTAGCGGGGGGGGGTACGAGCAGTACTTC | CASRTGTSGGGYEQYF